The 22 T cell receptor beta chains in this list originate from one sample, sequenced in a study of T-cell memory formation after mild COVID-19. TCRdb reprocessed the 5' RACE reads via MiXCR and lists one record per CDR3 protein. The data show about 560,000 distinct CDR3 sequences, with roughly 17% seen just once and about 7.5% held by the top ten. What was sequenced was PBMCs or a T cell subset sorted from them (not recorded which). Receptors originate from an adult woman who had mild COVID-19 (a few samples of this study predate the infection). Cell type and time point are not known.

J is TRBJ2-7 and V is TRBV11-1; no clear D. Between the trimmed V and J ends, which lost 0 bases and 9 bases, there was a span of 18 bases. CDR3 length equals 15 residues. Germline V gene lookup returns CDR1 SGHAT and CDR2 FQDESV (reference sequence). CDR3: CASSLALRDGRRQYF. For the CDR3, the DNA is TGTGCCAGCAGCTTAGCGCTAAGAGACGGACGCCGGCAGTACTTC.

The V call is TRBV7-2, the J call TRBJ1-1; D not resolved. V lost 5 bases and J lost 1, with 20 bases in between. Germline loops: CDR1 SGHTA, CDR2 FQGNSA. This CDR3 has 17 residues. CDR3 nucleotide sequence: TGTGCCAGCAGCCTACCCCTCTACGTCGGTAGGAACACTGAAGCTTTCTTT. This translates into CASSLPLYVGRNTEAFF.

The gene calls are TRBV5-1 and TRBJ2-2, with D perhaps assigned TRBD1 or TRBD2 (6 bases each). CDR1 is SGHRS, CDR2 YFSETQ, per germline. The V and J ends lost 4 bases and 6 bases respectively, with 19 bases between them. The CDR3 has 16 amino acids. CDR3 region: CASSPGWGAGSGELFF. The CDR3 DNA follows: TGCGCCAGCAGCCCGGGTTGGGGGGCCGGATCCGGGGAGCTGTTTTTT. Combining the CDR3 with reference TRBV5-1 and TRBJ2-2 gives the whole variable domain KAGVTQTPRYLIKTRGQQVTLSCSPISGHRSVSWYQQTPGQGLQFLFEYFSETQRNKGNFPGRFSGRQFSNSRSEMNVSTLELGDSALYLCASSPGWGAGSGELFFGEGSRLTVL.

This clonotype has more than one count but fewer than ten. In DNA form, the CDR3 reads TGTGCCAGCAGCCCTGAACTAGCGGAAGTCACAGATACGCAGTATTTT. This sequence encodes CASSPELAEVTDTQYF. V and J are TRBV9 and TRBJ2-3; 8 nucleotides match TRBD2. Germline-derived CDR1 and CDR2 are SGDLS and YYNGEE. CDR3 length: 16 amino acids. With 4 bases clipped from V and 2 bases from J, the junction kept 9 bases outside the gene matches.

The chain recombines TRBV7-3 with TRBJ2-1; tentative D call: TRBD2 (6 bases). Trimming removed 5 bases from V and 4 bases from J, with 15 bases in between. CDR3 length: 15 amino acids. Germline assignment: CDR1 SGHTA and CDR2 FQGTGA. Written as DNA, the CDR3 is TGTGCCAGCAGCCCCCAGGACTACAAATACAATGAGCAGTTCTTC. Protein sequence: CASSPQDYKYNEQFF.

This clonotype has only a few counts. The CDR3 loop reads CASSLWTSATYNEQFF. The CDR3 region has the DNA TGTGCCAGCAGTTTATGGACTAGCGCGACCTACAATGAGCAGTTCTTC. The chain has TRBV12-3 or TRBV12-4 and TRBJ2-1; 9 bases map to TRBD2. The CDR3 length is 16 residues. The J segment lost 2 bases and the V segment lost 2 bases, leaving 4 bases of the junction unmatched.

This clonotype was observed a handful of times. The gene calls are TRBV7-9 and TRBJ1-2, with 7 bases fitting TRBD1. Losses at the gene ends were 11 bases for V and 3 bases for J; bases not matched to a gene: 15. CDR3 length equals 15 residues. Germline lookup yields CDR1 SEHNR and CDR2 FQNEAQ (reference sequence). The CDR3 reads CAGVQGRGHDYGYTF. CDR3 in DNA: TGTGCCGGTGTACAGGGGCGCGGTCATGACTATGGCTACACCTTC.

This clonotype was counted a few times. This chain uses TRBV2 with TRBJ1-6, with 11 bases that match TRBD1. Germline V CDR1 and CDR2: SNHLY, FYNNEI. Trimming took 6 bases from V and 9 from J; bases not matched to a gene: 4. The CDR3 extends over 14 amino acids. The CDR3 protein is CASRDGTGGSPLHF. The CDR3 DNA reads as TGTGCCAGCAGGGACGGGACAGGGGGTTCACCCCTCCACTTT.

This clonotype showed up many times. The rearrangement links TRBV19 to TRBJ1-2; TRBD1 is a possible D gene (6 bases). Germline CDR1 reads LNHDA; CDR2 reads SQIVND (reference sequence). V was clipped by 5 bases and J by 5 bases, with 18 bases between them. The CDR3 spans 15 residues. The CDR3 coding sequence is TGTGCCAGTAGTGCCCAGGACAGTTTGTTGTATGGCTACACCTTC. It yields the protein CASSAQDSLLYGYTF.

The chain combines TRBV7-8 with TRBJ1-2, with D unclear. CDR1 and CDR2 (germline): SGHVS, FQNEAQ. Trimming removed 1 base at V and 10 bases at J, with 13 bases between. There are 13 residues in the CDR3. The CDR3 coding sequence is TGTGCCAGCAGCTTAGTTCGGGGAGGGTACTACACCTTC. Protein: CASSLVRGGYYTF.

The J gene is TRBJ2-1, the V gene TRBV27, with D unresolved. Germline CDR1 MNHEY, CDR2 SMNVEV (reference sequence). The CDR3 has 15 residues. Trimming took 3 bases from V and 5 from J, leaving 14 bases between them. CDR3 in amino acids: CASSFSPMGDNEQFF. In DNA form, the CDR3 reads TGTGCCAGCAGTTTTAGTCCCATGGGCGACAATGAGCAGTTCTTC.

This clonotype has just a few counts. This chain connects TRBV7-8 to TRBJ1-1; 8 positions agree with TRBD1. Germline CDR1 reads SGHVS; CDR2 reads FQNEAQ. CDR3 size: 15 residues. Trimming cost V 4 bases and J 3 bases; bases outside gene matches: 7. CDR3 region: CASSSHRGLDTEAFF. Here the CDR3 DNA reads TGTGCCAGCAGCTCTCACAGGGGGTTGGACACTGAAGCTTTCTTT.

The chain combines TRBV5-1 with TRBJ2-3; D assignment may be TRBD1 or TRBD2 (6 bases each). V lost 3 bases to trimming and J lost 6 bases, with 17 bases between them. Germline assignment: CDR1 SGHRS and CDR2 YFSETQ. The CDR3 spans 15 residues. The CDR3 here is CASSSGGRAVDTQYF. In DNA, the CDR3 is TGCGCCAGCAGCTCCGGGGGCCGAGCTGTCGATACGCAGTATTTT.

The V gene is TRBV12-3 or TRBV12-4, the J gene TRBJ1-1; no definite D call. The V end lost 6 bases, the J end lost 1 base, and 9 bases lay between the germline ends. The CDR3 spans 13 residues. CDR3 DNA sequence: TGTGCCAGCAGAGTACAGAGGAACACTGAAGCTTTCTTT. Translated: CASRVQRNTEAFF.

The CDR3 DNA follows: TGTGCCAGCAGTGGGGACCTAGGCGGGACAGATACGCAGTATTTT. Protein sequence: CASSGDLGGTDTQYF. The J gene is TRBJ2-3, the V gene TRBV6-1, with D possibly called TRBD1 or TRBD2 (5 bases each). Germline loops: CDR1 MNHNS, CDR2 SASEGT. CDR3 length: 15 residues. V was clipped by 4 bases and J by 3 bases, with 14 bases between them.

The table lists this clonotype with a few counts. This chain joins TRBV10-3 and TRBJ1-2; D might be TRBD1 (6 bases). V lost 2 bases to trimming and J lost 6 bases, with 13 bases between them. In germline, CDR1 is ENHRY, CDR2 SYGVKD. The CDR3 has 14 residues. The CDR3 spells CAISEEGEWDGYTF. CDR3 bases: TGTGCCATCAGTGAGGAGGGGGAATGGGATGGCTACACCTTC.

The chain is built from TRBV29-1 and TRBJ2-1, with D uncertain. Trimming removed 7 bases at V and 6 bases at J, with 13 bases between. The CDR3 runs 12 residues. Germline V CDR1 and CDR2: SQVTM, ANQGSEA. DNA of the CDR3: TGCAGCGCCCCTGTGGGTTCCAATGAGCAGTTCTTC. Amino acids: CSAPVGSNEQFF.

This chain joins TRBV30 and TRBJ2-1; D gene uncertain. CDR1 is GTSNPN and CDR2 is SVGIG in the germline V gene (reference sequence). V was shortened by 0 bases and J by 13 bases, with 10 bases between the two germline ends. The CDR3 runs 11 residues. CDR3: CAWSVQTRQFF. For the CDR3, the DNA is TGTGCCTGGAGTGTACAGACTCGCCAGTTCTTC.

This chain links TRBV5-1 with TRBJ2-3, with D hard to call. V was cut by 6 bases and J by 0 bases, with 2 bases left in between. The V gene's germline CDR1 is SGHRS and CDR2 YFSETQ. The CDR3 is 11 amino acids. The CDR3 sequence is CASMSTDTQYF. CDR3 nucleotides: TGCGCCAGCATGAGCACAGATACGCAGTATTTT. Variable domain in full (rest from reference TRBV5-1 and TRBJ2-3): KAGVTQTPRYLIKTRGQQVTLSCSPISGHRSVSWYQQTPGQGLQFLFEYFSETQRNKGNFPGRFSGRQFSNSRSEMNVSTLELGDSALYLCASMSTDTQYFGPGTRLTVL.

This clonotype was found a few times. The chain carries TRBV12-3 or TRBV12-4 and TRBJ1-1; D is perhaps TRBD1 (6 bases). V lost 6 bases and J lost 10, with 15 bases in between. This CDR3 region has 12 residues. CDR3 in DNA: TGTGCCAGCAGCCAGACAGGTGGTGGAGCTTTCTTT. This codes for CASSQTGGGAFF.

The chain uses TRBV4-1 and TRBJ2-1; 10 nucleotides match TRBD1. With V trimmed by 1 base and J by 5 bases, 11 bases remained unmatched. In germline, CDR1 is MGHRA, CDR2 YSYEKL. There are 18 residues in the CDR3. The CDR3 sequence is CASSQVAGTGTGDNEQFF. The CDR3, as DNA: TGCGCCAGCAGCCAAGTGGCCGGGACCGGGACAGGGGACAATGAGCAGTTCTTC.

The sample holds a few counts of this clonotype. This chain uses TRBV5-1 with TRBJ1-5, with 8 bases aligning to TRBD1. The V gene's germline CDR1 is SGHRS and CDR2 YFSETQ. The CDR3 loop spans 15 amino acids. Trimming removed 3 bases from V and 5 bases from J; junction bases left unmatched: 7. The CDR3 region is CASSSTGEAYQPQHF. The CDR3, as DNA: TGCGCCAGCAGCTCGACAGGGGAAGCGTATCAGCCCCAGCATTTT.